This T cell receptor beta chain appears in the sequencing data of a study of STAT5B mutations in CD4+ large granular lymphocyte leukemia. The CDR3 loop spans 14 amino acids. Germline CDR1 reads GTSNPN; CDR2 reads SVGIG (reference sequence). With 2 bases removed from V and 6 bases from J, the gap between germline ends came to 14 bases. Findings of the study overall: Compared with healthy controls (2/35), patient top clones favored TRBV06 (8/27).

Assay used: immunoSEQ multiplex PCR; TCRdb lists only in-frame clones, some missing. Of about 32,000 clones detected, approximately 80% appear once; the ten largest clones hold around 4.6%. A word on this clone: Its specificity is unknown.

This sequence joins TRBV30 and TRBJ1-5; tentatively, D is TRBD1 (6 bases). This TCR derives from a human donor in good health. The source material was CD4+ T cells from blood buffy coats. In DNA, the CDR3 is TGTGCCTGGAGTCCGAACAGGGTCGGTCAGCCCCAGCATTTT. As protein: CAWSPNRVGQPQHF. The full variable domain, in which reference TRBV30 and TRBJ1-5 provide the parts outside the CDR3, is SQTIHQWPATLVQPVGSPLSLECTVEGTSNPNLYWYRQAAGRGLQLLFYSVGIGQISSEVPQNLSASRPQDRQFILSSKKLLLSDSGFYLCAWSPNRVGQPQHFGDGTRLSIL.